This TCR beta chain was observed in a study of blood T cell repertoires in COVID-19. Per the original methods: For nucleated cells, counts were estimated from reference gene primer amplification. The method was immunoSEQ multiplex PCR; TCRdb's version includes in-frame clones alone and lacks a portion of them. V and J calls and clone size come straight from that table; D and trimming were deduced from the DNA. The sample lists about 120,000 clones; 82% were seen once. Trimming took off 7 bases at V and 4 bases at J, with 16 bases between the two ends. This CDR3 has 15 amino acids. Germline V gene lookup returns CDR1 LNHDA and CDR2 SQIVND (reference sequence).

The chain carries TRBV19 and TRBJ2-2; perhaps TRBD1 as D (6 bases). Sequenced sample: peripheral blood. This clonotype was sampled from a woman aged 70-85 years with acute or convalescent COVID-19. CDR3 DNA sequence: TGTGCCAGTACCAATCTGGGACAACCCACCGGGGAGCTGTTTTTT. Protein: CASTNLGQPTGELFF.